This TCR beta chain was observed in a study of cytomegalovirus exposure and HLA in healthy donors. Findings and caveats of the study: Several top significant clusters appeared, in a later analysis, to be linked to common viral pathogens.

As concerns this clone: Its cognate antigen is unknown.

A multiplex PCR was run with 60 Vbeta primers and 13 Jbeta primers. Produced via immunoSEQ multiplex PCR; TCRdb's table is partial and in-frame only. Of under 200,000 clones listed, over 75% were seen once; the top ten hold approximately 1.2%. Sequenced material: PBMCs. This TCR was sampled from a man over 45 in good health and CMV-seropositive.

The CDR3 coding sequence is TGCGCCAGCAGCCCTTGGGACAGGGATTCAAATGGCTACACCTTC. Its protein is CASSPWDRDSNGYTF. The chain recombines TRBV5-1 with TRBJ1-2, with TRBD1 identical over 9 bases. The J segment lost 6 bases and the V segment lost 4 bases, leaving 10 bases of the junction unmatched. CDR1 is SGHRS and CDR2 is YFSETQ in the germline V gene. The CDR3 consists of 15 residues.